The rows below give T cell receptor beta chains drawn from one sample of a study of T cells in Graves' hyperthyroidism and ophthalmopathy. TCRdb reprocessed the multiplex PCR reads via MiXCR and lists one record per CDR3 protein. The sample records some 460,000 distinct CDR3 sequences, about 15% being singletons. Sequencing was carried out using blood. These receptor sequences come from a woman aged 18-35 years with Graves' hyperthyroidism. Each CDR3 is given with its conserved first and last residue. A D gene is named only where the DNA matches it firmly. Expanded clones get a size class; other rows say once, few or many, or leave the size out.

j_call d_call cdr3_length clone_size v_call cdr3_nt cdr3_aa
TRBJ1-2 . 14 many TRBV10-3 TGTGCCATCAGCCAGGGTACCTTAAACTATGGCTACACCTTC CAISQGTLNYGYTF
TRBJ1-1 . 15 many TRBV12-5 TGTGCTAGTGGTTCGTCTCCAGGGGACCGCACTGAAGCTTTCTTT CASGSSPGDRTEAFF
TRBJ2-3 . 13 many TRBV10-1 TGCGCCAGCACCCGGCGAAGCGGAGATACGCAGTATTTT CASTRRSGDTQYF
TRBJ1-5 . 12 many TRBV20-1 TGCAGTGCTAGAGCCCTGTTTCAGCCCCAGCATTTT CSARALFQPQHF
TRBJ2-2 . 13 many TRBV20-1 TGCAGTGCTAGAGTAATCGACACCGGGGAGCTGTTTTTT CSARVIDTGELFF
TRBJ1-2 . 11 many TRBV6-1 TGTGCCAGCGGACATCTGTATGGCTACACCTTC CASGHLYGYTF
TRBJ2-2 . 18 few TRBV7-8 TGTGCCAGCTCCTTGGACAGCGCGGGGCTAGAAGGCGCCGGGGAGCTGTTTTTT CASSLDSAGLEGAGELFF
TRBJ2-7 TRBD1 15 . TRBV20-1 TGCAGTGCTAGAGCGGGACAGGGGGTCTCCTACGAGCAGTACTTC CSARAGQGVSYEQYF
TRBJ2-3 TRBD2 19 . TRBV9 TGTGCCAGCAGCGTAGCTACTGGGCTAGCGGGAGGGGCCACAGATACGCAGTATTTT CASSVATGLAGGATDTQYF
TRBJ1-5 TRBD1 16 . TRBV19 TGTGCCAGTAGAGGCAGGGGGGAATATAGCAATCAGCCCCAGCATTTT CASRGRGEYSNQPQHF
TRBJ2-2 TRBD1 15 many TRBV11-2 TGTGCCAGCAGCGGAAGGACAGGGTATAACGGGGAGCTGTTTTTT CASSGRTGYNGELFF
TRBJ2-1 TRBD2 16 many TRBV6-5 TGTGCCAGCAGTTACCGGACTAGCGGGAGGGGTAATGAGCAGTTCTTC CASSYRTSGRGNEQFF
TRBJ2-2 . 14 many TRBV5-1 TGCGCCAGCAGCTCAGGGGGGACCACCGGGGAGCTGTTTTTT CASSSGGTTGELFF
TRBJ2-7 TRBD1 11 many TRBV2 TGTGCCTTAAGACAGGGCGGGGAGCAGTACTTC CALRQGGEQYF
TRBJ2-5 TRBD1 15 few TRBV5-1 TGCGCCAGCAGCTTGAGGGACAGGGGGCGAGAGACCCAGTACTTC CASSLRDRGRETQYF
TRBJ2-3 . 14 few TRBV19 TGTGCCAGTAGTATAGTGAGGGCTTCAGATACGCAGTATTTT CASSIVRASDTQYF
TRBJ2-1 . 17 . TRBV9 TGTGCCAGCAGCGGGGGCACCGGGACTTCGACCTTGCGGGAGCAGTTCTTC CASSGGTGTSTLREQFF
TRBJ1-2 . 13 many TRBV7-2 TGTGCCAGCAAGACAGGCGCGAGAGGGGGCTACACCTTC CASKTGARGGYTF
TRBJ2-5 . 14 many TRBV7-3 TGTGCCAGCAGCTTAACTACTCCGGGAGAGACCCAGTACTTC CASSLTTPGETQYF
TRBJ2-3 . 15 . TRBV30 TGTGCCTGGAGTAGGGCGGGACGGACCACAGATACGCAGTATTTT CAWSRAGRTTDTQYF
TRBJ1-2 TRBD1 15 . TRBV12-3/TRBV12-4 TGTGCCAGCAGTTTATTGATAGGGGGCGTTGACGGCTACACCTTC CASSLLIGGVDGYTF
TRBJ2-2 TRBD2 15 once TRBV6-1 TGTGCCACCGCATACTTTGCGGGAGAAGCGGGGGAGCTGTTTTTT CATAYFAGEAGELFF
TRBJ2-2 TRBD2 14 many TRBV6-1 TGTGCCAGCATCCCGACTAGCTACACCGGGGAGCTGTTTTTT CASIPTSYTGELFF
TRBJ2-7 TRBD1 14 . TRBV6-2/TRBV6-3 TGTGCCAGCAGTTACACAGGGGCGAGCTACGAGCAGTACTTC CASSYTGASYEQYF
TRBJ2-3 TRBD1 16 many TRBV5-1 TGCGCCAGCAGCTTGGCCAGGGACAGTCTCACAGATACGCAGTATTTT CASSLARDSLTDTQYF
TRBJ2-7 . 16 . TRBV7-2 TGTGCCAGCAGCTTAGGGGCGGGACTCGCCCACTACGAGCAGTACTTC CASSLGAGLAHYEQYF
TRBJ2-7 TRBD2 13 many TRBV20-1 TGCAGTGCGCCCCGGGCGGGAGAGGGCGAGCAGTACTTC CSAPRAGEGEQYF
TRBJ2-5 TRBD2 15 many TRBV7-9 TGTGCCAGCAGCCCCTTTTGGGGGGGACAAGAGACCCAGTACTTC CASSPFWGGQETQYF
TRBJ2-3 TRBD1 15 many TRBV7-3 TGTGCCAGCAGCCTCACCGGGACAGGGGAGGATACGCAGTATTTT CASSLTGTGEDTQYF
TRBJ1-5 . 13 many TRBV10-3 TGTGCCATCAGTGAGGAAGGGGGACAGCCCCAGCATTTT CAISEEGGQPQHF
TRBJ1-5 TRBD1 17 . TRBV19 TGTGCCAGTAGTGAGGACAGGGGAGTTTATAGCAATCAGCCCCAGCATTTT CASSEDRGVYSNQPQHF
TRBJ1-2 . 16 . TRBV4-1 TGCGCCAGCAGCCAAGGACGGGGTCTTGCTAACTATGGCTACACCTTC CASSQGRGLANYGYTF
TRBJ2-3 . 15 few TRBV4-1 TGCGCCAGCAGCCAAGAAGGGGGTTGGGGGGATACGCAGTATTTT CASSQEGGWGDTQYF
TRBJ2-3 . 16 once TRBV5-1 TGCGCCAGCAGCCCTCCTACTAGAATGAGAATAGATACGCAGTATTTT CASSPPTRMRIDTQYF
TRBJ1-6 TRBD1 15 few TRBV28 TGTGCCAGCAGCCCCGAGACAGGGGGAGGTTCACCCCTCCACTTT CASSPETGGGSPLHF
TRBJ1-1 . 17 . TRBV5-1 TGCGCCAGCAGCTTATCCGGGACTGGCACCATGAACACTGAAGCTTTCTTT CASSLSGTGTMNTEAFF
TRBJ2-7 . 12 . TRBV28 TGTGCCAGCAGGTCGACTCTATTCGAGCAGTACTTC CASRSTLFEQYF
TRBJ2-4 . 12 few TRBV6-1 TGTGCCAGCAGTGGAGTAGGAAACATTCAGTACTTC CASSGVGNIQYF
TRBJ2-2 . 17 many TRBV2 TGTGCCAGCAGTGAACCGGAGAGGGAGACGAACACCGGGGAGCTGTTTTTT CASSEPERETNTGELFF
TRBJ2-3 . 14 many TRBV20-1 TGCAGTGCTACATCAGGGGAAGGAACAGATACGCAGTATTTT CSATSGEGTDTQYF
TRBJ2-7 . 14 few TRBV6-4 TGTGCCAGCAGTGGAGGGCCCAGCCCCTACGAGCAGTACTTC CASSGGPSPYEQYF
TRBJ2-2 TRBD2 16 . TRBV5-1 TGCGCCAGCAGCCTGCCGACTAGCGGGAGTCCCGGGGAGCTGTTTTTT CASSLPTSGSPGELFF
TRBJ1-2 TRBD1 15 few TRBV24-1 TGTGCCACCAGTGATTCAACGGACAGGGACTATGGCTACACCTTC CATSDSTDRDYGYTF
TRBJ2-1 TRBD2 15 many TRBV5-1 TGCGCCAGCAGCCCCCCTAGCGGGAGGCACAATGAGCAGTTCTTC CASSPPSGRHNEQFF
TRBJ2-2 . 15 . TRBV29-1 TGCAGCGTTGAAGACAGGGGGGTGAACACCGGGGAGCTGTTTTTT CSVEDRGVNTGELFF
TRBJ2-3 . 14 many TRBV11-2 TGTGCCAGCAGCTTAAGGCCTAACACAGATACGCAGTATTTT CASSLRPNTDTQYF
TRBJ2-7 TRBD1 16 . TRBV5-5 TGTGCCAGCAGCTTATCTTGGGGACAGGGAAAATACGAGCAGTACTTC CASSLSWGQGKYEQYF
TRBJ1-1 . 12 many TRBV5-6 TGTGCCAGCAGCGATGAAGGTACTGAAGCTTTCTTT CASSDEGTEAFF
TRBJ2-5 TRBD1 15 many TRBV10-3 TGTGCCATCAGTGAGTGGACAGGGGGCATAAAGACCCAGTACTTC CAISEWTGGIKTQYF
TRBJ2-1 TRBD2 14 . TRBV24-1 TGTGCCACCAGTGGTTCCTGGACTAGCGATGAGCAGTTCTTC CATSGSWTSDEQFF
TRBJ2-2 . 15 many TRBV5-1 TGCGCCAGCAGCTTGGCAGGGGCGGACACCGGGGAGCTGTTTTTT CASSLAGADTGELFF
TRBJ2-3 . 14 . TRBV30 TGTGCCTGGAGTGTTACAGGTCGAACAGATACGCAGTATTTT CAWSVTGRTDTQYF
TRBJ1-2 . 15 . TRBV4-1 TGCGCCAGCAGCCAAGTGGGGGATGTTAGCTATGGCTACACCTTC CASSQVGDVSYGYTF
TRBJ1-5 . 12 . TRBV2 TGTGCCAGCAGTCCTCGAGGGCCGCCCCAGCATTTT CASSPRGPPQHF
TRBJ2-7 . 13 few TRBV5-1 TGCGCCAGCAGCGCGGACACAGGGAACGAGCAGTACTTC CASSADTGNEQYF